A selection of T cell receptor beta chains follows, all from one sample in a study of beta chain features in type 1 diabetes. TCRdb's copy holds only in-frame clones and misses some; the assay was immunoSEQ multiplex PCR. The sample has about 340,000 clones, roughly 14% seen once. Sequences were obtained from naive CD4+ T cells from blood. The receptors here all came from a woman younger than 30 with type 1 diabetes. The CDR3 runs from the conserved cysteine through the conserved F or W. The D gene is left open where the match is weak. A row's size may be missing; if present it is once, few, many or a size class.

CDR3 DNA: TGCGCCAGCAGCCAAGGACAGGGCGGAGATGAGCAGTTCTTC; CDR3 protein: CASSQGQGGDEQFF; V gene: TRBV4-3; CDR3 length: 14; D gene: TRBD1; J gene: TRBJ2-1; clone size: few
CDR3 DNA: TGTGCCAGCTCACCCGCTAGCGCAGCCTACGAGCAGTACTTC; CDR3 protein: CASSPASAAYEQYF; V gene: TRBV18; CDR3 length: 14; D gene: -; J gene: TRBJ2-7; clone size: -
CDR3 DNA: TGTGCCTGGAATCCTCTGACTAGCGGGAGGCCGTTCTTC; CDR3 protein: CAWNPLTSGRPFF; V gene: TRBV30; CDR3 length: 13; D gene: TRBD2; J gene: TRBJ2-1; clone size: -
CDR3 DNA: TGCAGCGTTACCGGGACAGGGGGTCCCGGACCAGATACGCAGTATTTT; CDR3 protein: CSVTGTGGPGPDTQYF; V gene: TRBV29-1; CDR3 length: 16; D gene: TRBD1; J gene: TRBJ2-3; clone size: few
CDR3 DNA: TGTGCCAGCTCACCGCTGACTACAGATACGCAGTATTTT; CDR3 protein: CASSPLTTDTQYF; V gene: TRBV18; CDR3 length: 13; D gene: -; J gene: TRBJ2-3; clone size: -
CDR3 DNA: TGCAGCGTAGGAGATGGCTACACCTTC; CDR3 protein: CSVGDGYTF; V gene: TRBV29-1; CDR3 length: 9; D gene: -; J gene: TRBJ1-2; clone size: few
CDR3 DNA: TGTGCCAGCGGGTTGGAGGCTAAACAGTTCTTC; CDR3 protein: CASGLEAKQFF; V gene: TRBV2; CDR3 length: 11; D gene: -; J gene: TRBJ2-1; clone size: few
CDR3 DNA: TGTGCCAGCAGTCCAGGGAGGAATGGACAGCCCCAGCATTTT; CDR3 protein: CASSPGRNGQPQHF; V gene: TRBV28; CDR3 length: 14; D gene: -; J gene: TRBJ1-5; clone size: -
CDR3 DNA: TGCGCCAGCAGCGTGACAGGGACCGATCAGCCCCAGCATTTT; CDR3 protein: CASSVTGTDQPQHF; V gene: TRBV5-1; CDR3 length: 14; D gene: TRBD1; J gene: TRBJ1-5; clone size: few
CDR3 DNA: TGTGCCAGTAGGAGGCTAGCGGGAGAGATAGGGGAGCTGTTTTTT; CDR3 protein: CASRRLAGEIGELFF; V gene: TRBV19; CDR3 length: 15; D gene: TRBD2; J gene: TRBJ2-2; clone size: -
CDR3 DNA: TGTGCCAGCAGCTTTAGCGGGAGATCCACCGGGGAGCTGTTTTTT; CDR3 protein: CASSFSGRSTGELFF; V gene: TRBV5-4; CDR3 length: 15; D gene: TRBD2; J gene: TRBJ2-2; clone size: few
CDR3 DNA: TGTGCCAGCAGTGGAACCGGGACAGGGAGGTACGAGCAGTACTTC; CDR3 protein: CASSGTGTGRYEQYF; V gene: TRBV27; CDR3 length: 15; D gene: TRBD1; J gene: TRBJ2-7; clone size: few